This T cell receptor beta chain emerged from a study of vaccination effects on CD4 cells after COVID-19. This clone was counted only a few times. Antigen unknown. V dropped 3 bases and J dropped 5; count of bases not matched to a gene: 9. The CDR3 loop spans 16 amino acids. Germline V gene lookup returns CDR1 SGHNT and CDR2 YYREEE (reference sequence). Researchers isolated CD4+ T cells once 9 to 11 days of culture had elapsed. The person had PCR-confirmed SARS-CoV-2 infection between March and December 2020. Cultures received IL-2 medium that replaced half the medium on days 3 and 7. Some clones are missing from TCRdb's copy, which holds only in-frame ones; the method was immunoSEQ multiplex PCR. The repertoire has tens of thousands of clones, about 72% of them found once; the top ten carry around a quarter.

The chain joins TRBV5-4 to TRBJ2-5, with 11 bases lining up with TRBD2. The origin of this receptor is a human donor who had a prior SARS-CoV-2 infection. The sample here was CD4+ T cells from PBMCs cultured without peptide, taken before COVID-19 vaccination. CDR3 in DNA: TGTGCCAGCAGCTGGGGACTAGCGGCGGGGTATGAGACCCAGTACTTC. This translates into CASSWGLAAGYETQYF.